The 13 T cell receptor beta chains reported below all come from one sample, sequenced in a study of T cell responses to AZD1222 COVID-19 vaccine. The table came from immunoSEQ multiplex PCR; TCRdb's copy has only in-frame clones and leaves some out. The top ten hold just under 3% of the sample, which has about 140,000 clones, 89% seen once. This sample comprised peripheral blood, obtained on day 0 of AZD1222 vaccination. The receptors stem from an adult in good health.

As DNA, the CDR3 is TGCGCCAGCAGCTTGGGGGCAGGGAGGCCCCAGCATTTT. It is translated as CASSLGAGRPQHF. The genes are TRBV5-1 and TRBJ1-5; possibly TRBD1 for D (5 bases). Trimming stripped 0 bases from V and 9 bases from J, with 10 bases between. Per germline, CDR1 SGHRS and CDR2 YFSETQ. The CDR3 runs 13 residues.

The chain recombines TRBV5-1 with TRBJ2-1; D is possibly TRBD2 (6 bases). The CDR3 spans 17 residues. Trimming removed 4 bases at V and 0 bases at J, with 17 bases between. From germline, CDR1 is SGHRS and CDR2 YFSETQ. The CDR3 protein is CASSRKPGGSSYNEQFF. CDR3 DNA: TGCGCCAGCAGCCGAAAGCCAGGAGGGAGCTCCTACAATGAGCAGTTCTTC.

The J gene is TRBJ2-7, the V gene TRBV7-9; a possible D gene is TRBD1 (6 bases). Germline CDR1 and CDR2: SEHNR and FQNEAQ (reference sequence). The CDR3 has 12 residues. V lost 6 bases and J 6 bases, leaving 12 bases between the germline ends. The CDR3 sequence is CASRSQGREQYF. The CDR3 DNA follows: TGTGCCAGCAGATCACAGGGACGCGAGCAGTACTTC. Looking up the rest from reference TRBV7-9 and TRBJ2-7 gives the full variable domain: DTGVSQNPRHKITKRGQNVTFRCDPISEHNRLYWYRQTLGQGPEFLTYFQNEAQLEKSRLLSDRFSAERPKGSFSTLEIQRTEQGDSAMYLCASRSQGREQYFGPGTRLTVT.

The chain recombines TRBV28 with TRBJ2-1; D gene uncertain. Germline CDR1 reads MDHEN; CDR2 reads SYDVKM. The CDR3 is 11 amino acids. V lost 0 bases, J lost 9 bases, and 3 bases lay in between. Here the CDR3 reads CASSLWGEQFF. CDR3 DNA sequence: TGTGCCAGCAGTTTATGGGGTGAGCAGTTCTTC. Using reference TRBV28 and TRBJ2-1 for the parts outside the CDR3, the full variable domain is DVKVTQSSRYLVKRTGEKVFLECVQDMDHENMFWYRQDPGLGLRLIYFSYDVKMKEKGDIPEGYSVSREKKERFSLILESASTNQTSMYLCASSLWGEQFFGPGTRLTVL.

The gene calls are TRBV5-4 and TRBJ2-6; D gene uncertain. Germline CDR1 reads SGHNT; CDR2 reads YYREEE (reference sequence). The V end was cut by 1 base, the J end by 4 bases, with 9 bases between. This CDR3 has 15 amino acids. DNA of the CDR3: TGTGCCAGCAGCTTGCTTGGGCTGGGGGCCAACGTCCTGACTTTC. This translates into CASSLLGLGANVLTF.

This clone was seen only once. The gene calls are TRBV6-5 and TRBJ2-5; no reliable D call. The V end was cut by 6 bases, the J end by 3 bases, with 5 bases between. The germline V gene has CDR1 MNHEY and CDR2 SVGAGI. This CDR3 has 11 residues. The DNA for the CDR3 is TGTGCCAGCAGCCAAAAAGAGACCCAGTACTTC. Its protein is CASSQKETQYF.

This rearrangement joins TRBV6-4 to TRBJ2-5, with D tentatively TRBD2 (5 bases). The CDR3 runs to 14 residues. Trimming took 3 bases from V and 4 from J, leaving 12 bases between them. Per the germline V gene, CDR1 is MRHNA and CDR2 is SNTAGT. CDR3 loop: CASSETPEAETQYF. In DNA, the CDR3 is TGTGCCAGCAGTGAAACCCCGGAGGCAGAGACCCAGTACTTC.

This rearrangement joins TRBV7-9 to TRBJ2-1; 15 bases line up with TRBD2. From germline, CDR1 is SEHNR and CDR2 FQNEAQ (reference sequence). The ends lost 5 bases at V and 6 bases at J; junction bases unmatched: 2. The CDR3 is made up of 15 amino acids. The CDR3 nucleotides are TGTGCCAGCAGCCGGGGACTAGCGGGAGGCAATGAGCAGTTCTTC. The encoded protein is CASSRGLAGGNEQFF.

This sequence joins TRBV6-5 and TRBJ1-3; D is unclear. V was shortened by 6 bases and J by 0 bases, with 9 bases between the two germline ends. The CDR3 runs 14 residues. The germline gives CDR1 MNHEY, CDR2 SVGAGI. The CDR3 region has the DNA TGTGCCAGCAGGATACGGGGCTCTGGAAACACCATATATTTT. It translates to CASRIRGSGNTIYF.

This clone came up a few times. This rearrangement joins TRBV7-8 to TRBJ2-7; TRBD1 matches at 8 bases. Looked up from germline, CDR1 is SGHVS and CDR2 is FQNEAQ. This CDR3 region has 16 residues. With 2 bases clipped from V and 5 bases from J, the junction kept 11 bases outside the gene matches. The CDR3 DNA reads TGTGCCAGCAGCTTAAGGATCTCGACAGGGGAGGACGAGCAGTACTTC. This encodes CASSLRISTGEDEQYF.

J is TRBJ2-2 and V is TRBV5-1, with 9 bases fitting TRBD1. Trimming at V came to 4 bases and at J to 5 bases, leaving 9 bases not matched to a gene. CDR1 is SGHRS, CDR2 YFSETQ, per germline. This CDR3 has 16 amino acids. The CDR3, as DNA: TGCGCCAGCAGCCCCATTACAGGGGGCGGGACCGGGGAGCTGTTTTTT. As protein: CASSPITGGGTGELFF.

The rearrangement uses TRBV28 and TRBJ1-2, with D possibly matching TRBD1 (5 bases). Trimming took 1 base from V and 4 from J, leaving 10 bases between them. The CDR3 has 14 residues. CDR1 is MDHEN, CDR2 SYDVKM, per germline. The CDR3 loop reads CASSLSRDVYGYTF. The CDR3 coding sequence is TGTGCCAGCAGTTTATCCAGGGATGTCTATGGCTACACCTTC.

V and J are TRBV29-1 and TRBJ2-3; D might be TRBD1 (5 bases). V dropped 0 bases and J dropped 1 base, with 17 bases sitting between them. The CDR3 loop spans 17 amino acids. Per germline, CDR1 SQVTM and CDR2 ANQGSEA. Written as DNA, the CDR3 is TGCAGCGTTGAAGATGAATTGGGGCGTATGGGCACAGATACGCAGTATTTT. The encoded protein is CSVEDELGRMGTDTQYF.